The 32 T cell receptor beta chains below all came from one sample that was sequenced in a study of PD-1 blockade in classical Hodgkin lymphoma. No patient escaped relapse after autologous stem cell transplantation, and brentuximab vedotin exposure varied. Generated by immunoSEQ multiplex PCR, the TCRdb table keeps only in-frame clones and is missing some. There are more than 140,000 clones in the sample; 78% occur only once, and roughly 10% lies in the top ten. Sequencing was performed on peripheral blood mononuclear cells (PBMCs), taken before the second cycle of nivolumab. These receptors all stem from a human donor with classical Hodgkin lymphoma.

The CDR3 spells CASSLVVQETQYF. The CDR3 DNA follows: TGTGCCAGCAGCTTGGTTGTCCAAGAGACCCAGTACTTC. The V and J genes are TRBV5-5 and TRBJ2-5; D gene ambiguous. Germline-derived CDR1 and CDR2 are SGHKS and YYEKEE (reference sequence). Trimming cost V 0 bases and J 1 base, with 4 bases left between them. The CDR3 length is 13 residues.

The chain combines TRBV25-1 with TRBJ2-5; 7 nucleotides agree with TRBD1. The CDR3 is 12 residues long. V gave up 8 bases and J gave up 1 base; unmatched junction bases: 1. CDR1 and CDR2 from the germline V gene are MGHDK and SYGVNS. The CDR3 bases are TGTGCCAGCCAGGGGGTCCAAGAGACCCAGTACTTC. This sequence encodes CASQGVQETQYF.

The rearrangement joins TRBV7-8 to TRBJ1-5, with TRBD1 matching 8 bases. The CDR3 totals 15 residues. Germline CDR1 SGHVS, CDR2 FQNEAQ. Germline trimming cut 5 bases from V and 5 bases from J; bases unmatched to any gene: 8. For the CDR3, the DNA is TGTGCCAGCAGCACCGTCAGGGGGCAGTATCAGCCCCAGCATTTT. It specifies CASSTVRGQYQPQHF.

To note about this clone: One junction end does not reproduce the germline sequence, and a read error may be involved. The V gene is TRBV6-1, the J gene TRBJ1-1, with D possibly TRBD1 on 5 matching bases. The CDR3 is 11 amino acids. Germline CDR1 is MNHNS and CDR2 is SASEGT. The CDR3 reads CAISGAHEAFF. As DNA, the CDR3 is TGTGCCATCAGTGGGGCGCATGAAGCTTTCTTT.

The J gene is TRBJ1-2, the V gene TRBV27; possible D gene TRBD1, 5 bases. V dropped 4 bases and J dropped 8 bases, with 23 bases sitting between them. CDR1 and CDR2 from the germline V gene are MNHEY and SMNVEV (reference sequence). The CDR3 contains 16 residues. The CDR3 bases are TGTGCCAGCAGTTCATTGGGGATTAGGGGCGCGGGAGGCTACACCTTC. It specifies CASSSLGIRGAGGYTF.

The chain joins TRBV7-2 to TRBJ2-3, with TRBD2 as a possible D gene (6 bases). Germline V gene sequence: CDR1 SGHTA, CDR2 FQGNSA. V was pared by 3 bases and J by 5 bases, with 27 bases between. The CDR3 has 19 residues. The CDR3 reads CASSLSSLGQGLRGDTQYF. CDR3 nucleotide sequence: TGTGCCAGCAGCTTGAGCTCCCTGGGGCAGGGACTCCGAGGAGATACGCAGTATTTT.

The V and J genes are TRBV19 and TRBJ1-5, with a possible D match to TRBD1 (6 bases). Germline V gene sequence: CDR1 LNHDA, CDR2 SQIVND (reference sequence). CDR3 length equals 14 residues. V gave up 3 bases and J gave up 7 bases, with 13 bases separating them. This CDR3 is CASSIKGGWQPQHF. The DNA for the CDR3 is TGTGCCAGTAGTATCAAGGGGGGTTGGCAGCCCCAGCATTTT.

DNA for the CDR3: TGTGCCAGCACCCAAGGGCAGAATCACAATGAGCAGTTCTTC. This encodes CASTQGQNHNEQFF. This chain connects TRBV6-5 to TRBJ2-1; no reliable D call. Germline V CDR1 and CDR2: MNHEY, SVGAGI. CDR3 length equals 14 residues. Deletions cut 7 bases from V and 5 bases from J, with 15 bases between.

This rearrangement joins TRBV5-4 to TRBJ2-3; D is undetermined. Germline values: CDR1 SGHNT, CDR2 YYREEE (reference sequence). This CDR3 has 15 residues. Trimming removed 4 bases at V and 0 bases at J, with 12 bases between. The DNA of the CDR3 is TGTGCCAGCAGCCGGCAGGTGTCTAGCACAGATACGCAGTATTTT. As protein: CASSRQVSSTDTQYF.

The gene calls are TRBV7-3 and TRBJ1-3, with D tentatively TRBD1 (5 bases). Trimming cost V 3 bases and J 2 bases, with 14 bases left between them. The CDR3 runs to 16 residues. CDR1 SGHTA and CDR2 FQGTGA come from the germline V gene. CDR3 residues: CASSLYDRQTGNTIYF. CDR3 sequence (DNA): TGTGCCAGCAGCTTGTACGACAGACAAACTGGAAACACCATATATTTT.

The chain is built from TRBV9 and TRBJ2-4; D uncertain. CDR1 is SGDLS, CDR2 YYNGEE, per germline. The CDR3 totals 12 residues. Trimming removed 3 bases from V and 7 bases from J, with 8 bases in between. The CDR3 is CASSGGKNIQYF. The DNA for the CDR3 is TGTGCCAGCAGCGGAGGAAAGAACATTCAGTACTTC.

The chain couples TRBV12-5 to TRBJ2-1; possible D gene TRBD2, 5 bases. Germline CDR1 reads LGHNT; CDR2 reads FRNRAP. V was pared by 1 base and J by 2 bases, with 15 bases between. This CDR3 region has 17 residues. The CDR3 here is CASGLESSGWPYNEQFF. For the CDR3, the DNA is TGTGCTAGTGGTTTGGAGAGTTCGGGGTGGCCCTACAATGAGCAGTTCTTC.

V is TRBV5-1 and J is TRBJ1-3; D is uncertain. The germline V and J ends were trimmed by 0 bases and 0 bases, with 7 bases remaining between them. Per the germline V gene, CDR1 is SGHRS and CDR2 is YFSETQ. The CDR3 length is 15 residues. The CDR3 protein is CASSLAFGSGNTIYF. The CDR3 DNA sequence: TGCGCCAGCAGCTTGGCCTTTGGCTCTGGAAACACCATATATTTT.

The chain carries TRBV7-2 and TRBJ2-3; tentative D call: TRBD2 (6 bases). Germline loops: CDR1 SGHTA, CDR2 FQGNSA. There are 16 residues in the CDR3. V was cut by 5 bases and J by 2 bases, with 17 bases left in between. The CDR3 here is CASSTQGLLDTDTQYF. The CDR3 DNA reads as TGTGCCAGCAGCACGCAAGGACTACTCGACACAGATACGCAGTATTTT. The full variable domain, completed using reference TRBV7-2 and TRBJ2-3, is GAGVSQSPSNKVTEKGKDVELRCDPISGHTALYWYRQSLGQGLEFLIYFQGNSAPDKSGLPSDRFSAERTGGSVSTLTIQRTQQEDSAVYLCASSTQGLLDTDTQYFGPGTRLTVL.

The genes are TRBV10-3 and TRBJ1-2; possibly TRBD1 for D (5 bases). The length of the CDR3 is 17 residues. The V gene lost 0 bases and the J gene lost 8 bases, with 22 bases spanning the gap. Germline V gene lookup returns CDR1 ENHRY and CDR2 SYGVKD. CDR3 sequence reads: CAISESNRGEIGDGYTF. The CDR3 DNA is TGTGCCATCAGTGAGTCGAACCGGGGGGAAATCGGGGACGGCTACACCTTC.

V gene TRBV7-8 combines with J gene TRBJ2-2, with D unresolved. Trimming removed 3 bases at V and 5 bases at J, with 22 bases between. Per the germline V gene, CDR1 is SGHVS and CDR2 is FQNEAQ. This CDR3 is built from 18 residues. CDR3 region: CASSFTSFLDPVTGELFF. CDR3 nucleotide sequence: TGTGCCAGCAGCTTCACAAGTTTCCTGGACCCAGTTACCGGGGAGCTGTTTTTT.

The genes are TRBV5-1 and TRBJ2-4, with D possibly matching TRBD2 (5 bases). V was cut by 0 bases and J by 3 bases, with 16 bases left in between. Germline CDR1 is SGHRS and CDR2 is YFSETQ. The CDR3 loop spans 17 amino acids. This CDR3 is CASSLASEERVKNIQYF. As DNA, the CDR3 is TGCGCCAGCAGCTTGGCCAGTGAGGAGAGGGTCAAAAACATTCAGTACTTC.

The chain joins TRBV19 to TRBJ2-3; 7 nucleotides match TRBD2. Germline CDR1 reads LNHDA; CDR2 reads SQIVND (reference sequence). This CDR3 has 18 amino acids. The V and J ends lost 3 bases and 0 bases, in that order; junction bases with no gene match: 12. In DNA, the CDR3 is TGTGCCAGTAGTATGCGCCCCCCTAGCGGTGCTAGCACAGATACGCAGTATTTT. It yields the protein CASSMRPPSGASTDTQYF.

This chain uses TRBV7-9 with TRBJ2-7; tentative D call: TRBD1 (6 bases). CDR1 is SEHNR, CDR2 FQNEAQ, per germline (reference sequence). The CDR3 is 14 amino acids. V was cut by 3 bases and J by 6 bases, with 15 bases left in between. This CDR3 is CASSFRQVKGEQYF. The CDR3 nucleotides are TGTGCCAGCAGCTTTCGACAGGTCAAGGGCGAGCAGTACTTC.

This clone was observed a single time. The chain recombines TRBV2 with TRBJ1-5; TRBD1 aligns across 9 bases. The CDR3 extends over 15 amino acids. V gave up 5 bases and J gave up 6 bases; unmatched junction bases: 8. Germline CDR1 is SNHLY and CDR2 is FYNNEI. CDR3 residues: CASSPGTGSSQPQHF. As DNA, the CDR3 is TGTGCCAGCAGTCCCGGGACAGGGTCCAGTCAGCCCCAGCATTTT.

The gene calls are TRBV27 and TRBJ1-2; 7 bases are a match to TRBD1. The CDR3 extends over 14 amino acids. The V gene end was trimmed by 5 bases and the J gene end by 4 bases; junction bases not matched to a gene: 7. The V gene's germline CDR1 is MNHEY and CDR2 SMNVEV (reference sequence). The CDR3 bases are TGTGCCAGCAGTGCGACTGACAGGGCCTATGGCTACACCTTC. This sequence encodes CASSATDRAYGYTF.

The chain joins TRBV6-6 to TRBJ2-1, with 7 bases matching TRBD2. V lost 5 bases, J lost 4 bases, and 5 bases stayed unmatched. The CDR3 is made up of 14 amino acids. Germline CDR1 and CDR2: MNHNY and SVGAGI (reference sequence). For the CDR3, the DNA is TGTGCCAGCAGTCACCGGGGGGATTACAATGAGCAGTTCTTC. Translating gives CASSHRGDYNEQFF.

The sample holds one count of this clone. The chain combines TRBV4-3 with TRBJ2-1, with 7 bases lining up with TRBD2. With V trimmed by 4 bases and J by 2 bases, 5 bases remained unmatched. Germline values: CDR1 LGHNA, CDR2 YSLEER. The length of the CDR3 is 15 residues. CDR3 DNA sequence: TGCGCCAGCAGCCCCTCAAGCGGGACCTACAATGAGCAGTTCTTC. It specifies CASSPSSGTYNEQFF.

The chain joins TRBV2 to TRBJ2-5; 8 bases match TRBD1. The CDR3 length is 15 residues. Trimming at V came to 1 base and at J to 6 bases, leaving 7 bases not matched to a gene. Germline CDR1 reads SNHLY; CDR2 reads FYNNEI. Here the CDR3 DNA reads TGTGCCAGCAGTGAAGGGGCAGGGGGCATAAAGACCCAGTACTTC. Translated, it gives CASSEGAGGIKTQYF.

Comment on this clone: Germline and junction disagree at one end, which may indicate a read error. V is TRBV7-2 and J is TRBJ1-2, with D possibly matching TRBD1 (5 bases). CDR3 length equals 14 residues. Germline-derived CDR1 and CDR2 are SGHTA and FQGNSA. CDR3 coding DNA: TGTGCCAGCAACTTACTGCGGGACCGGCGTGACTACACCTTC. Amino acid sequence: CASNLLRDRRDYTF.

This clone has only a few counts. The chain joins TRBV27 to TRBJ1-2; the match to TRBD1 covers 8 bases. The junction had 10 bases not matched to a gene; V was cut back by 6 bases and J by 7 bases. The germline CDR1 and CDR2 sequences are MNHEY and SMNVEV (reference sequence). The CDR3 contains 14 residues. This CDR3 reads CASRIIGQGSGYTF. In DNA, the CDR3 is TGTGCCAGCAGGATCATCGGACAGGGAAGTGGCTACACCTTC.

This clone was counted only a few times. The V and J genes are TRBV28 and TRBJ1-2, with 7 positions matching TRBD1. The CDR3 extends over 13 amino acids. The germline V gene encodes CDR1 MDHEN and CDR2 SYDVKM. After removal of 5 bases from V and 4 bases from J, the junction contained 4 bases not matched to a gene. CDR3 residues: CASSPQGSYGYTF. The CDR3 region has the DNA TGTGCCAGCAGTCCACAGGGGAGCTATGGCTACACCTTC.

V is TRBV11-2 and J is TRBJ1-1; tentatively, D is TRBD1 (6 bases). This CDR3 contains 13 residues. From germline, CDR1 is SGHAT and CDR2 FQNNGV. V gave up 4 bases and J gave up 5 bases, with 11 bases separating them. Here the CDR3 reads CASSSSDRTEAFF. The CDR3 coding sequence is TGTGCCAGCAGCTCCTCGGACAGAACTGAAGCTTTCTTT. Looking up the rest from reference TRBV11-2 and TRBJ1-1 gives the full variable domain: EAGVAQSPRYKIIEKRQSVAFWCNPISGHATLYWYQQILGQGPKLLIQFQNNGVVDDSQLPKDRFSAERLKGVDSTLKIQPAKLEDSAVYLCASSSSDRTEAFFGQGTRLTVV.

This clone was detected a few times. This sequence joins TRBV10-3 and TRBJ1-1; 8 bases map to TRBD1. In germline, CDR1 is ENHRY, CDR2 SYGVKD. V shed 10 bases, J shed 1 base, and the junction held 11 bases outside the gene matches. The CDR3 spans 15 residues. Here the CDR3 reads CATSARTGRNTEAFF. The CDR3 nucleotides read TGTGCCACGTCGGCCCGGACAGGGAGGAACACTGAAGCTTTCTTT.

This clone came up once. The V and J genes are TRBV12-5 and TRBJ1-5, with unresolved D. The length of the CDR3 is 12 residues. V lost 1 base to trimming and J lost 7 bases, with 5 bases between them. Germline V gene data show CDR1 as LGHNT and CDR2 as FRNRAP. This CDR3 is CASGLGPQPQHF. CDR3 coding DNA: TGTGCTAGTGGTTTGGGTCCCCAGCCCCAGCATTTT. The full variable domain, completed using reference TRBV12-5 and TRBJ1-5, is DARVTQTPRHKVTEMGQEVTMRCQPILGHNTVFWYRQTMMQGLELLAYFRNRAPLDDSGMPKDRFSAEMPDATLATLKIQPSEPRDSAVYFCASGLGPQPQHFGDGTRLSIL.

The rearrangement joins TRBV18 to TRBJ1-2; possibly TRBD1 for D (5 bases). The CDR3 contains 15 residues. CDR1 is KGHSH and CDR2 is LQKENI in the germline V gene. V was trimmed by 4 bases and J by 0 bases, leaving 12 bases between them. The CDR3 DNA reads TGTGCCAGCTCACTGCCAGGGCTAGCTAACTATGGCTACACCTTC. As protein: CASSLPGLANYGYTF. The full variable domain, with the rest looked up from reference TRBV18 and TRBJ1-2, is NAGVMQNPRHLVRRRGQEARLRCSPMKGHSHVYWYRQLPEEGLKFMVYLQKENIIDESGMPKERFSAEFPKEGPSILRIQQVVRGDSAAYFCASSLPGLANYGYTFGSGTRLTVV.

The chain couples TRBV6-5 to TRBJ1-4; no clear D gene. The CDR3 contains 13 residues. V lost 6 bases and J 3 bases, leaving 8 bases between the germline ends. Germline loops: CDR1 MNHEY, CDR2 SVGAGI. CDR3 sequence reads: CASRVFANEKLFF. In DNA form, the CDR3 reads TGTGCCAGCAGGGTTTTTGCTAATGAAAAACTGTTTTTT.